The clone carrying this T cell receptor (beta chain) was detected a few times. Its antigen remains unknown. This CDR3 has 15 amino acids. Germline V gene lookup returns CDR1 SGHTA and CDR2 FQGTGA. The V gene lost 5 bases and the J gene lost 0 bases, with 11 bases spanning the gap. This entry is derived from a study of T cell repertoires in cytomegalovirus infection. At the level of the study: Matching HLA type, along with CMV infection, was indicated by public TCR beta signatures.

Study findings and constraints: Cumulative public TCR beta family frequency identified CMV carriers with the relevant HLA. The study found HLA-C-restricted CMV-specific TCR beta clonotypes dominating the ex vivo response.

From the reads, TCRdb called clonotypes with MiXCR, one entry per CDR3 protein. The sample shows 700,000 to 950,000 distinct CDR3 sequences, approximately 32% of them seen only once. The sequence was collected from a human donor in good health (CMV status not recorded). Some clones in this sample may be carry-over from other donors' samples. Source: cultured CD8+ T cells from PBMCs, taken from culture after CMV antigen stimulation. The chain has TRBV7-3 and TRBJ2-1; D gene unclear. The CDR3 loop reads CASSGKESSYNEQFF. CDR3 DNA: TGTGCCAGCAGCGGGAAGGAGAGCTCCTACAATGAGCAGTTCTTC.